These 16 T cell receptor beta chains share one sample of origin, sequenced in a study of blood T cells in healthy people across ages. Alongside a J-beta primer mix, a sample-barcoded 5' primer served in a second PCR lasting about 7 to 11 cycles. TCRdb redid the calling of the 5' RACE reads with MiXCR, one entry per CDR3 protein. The data contain 660,000 or so distinct CDR3 sequences, roughly 58% of them singletons. The sample was blood. The source of these receptors is a man aged 55 to 70 in good health.

The chain combines TRBV5-1 with TRBJ2-5; D possibly uses TRBD1 or TRBD2 (5 bases each). V lost 4 bases and J lost 2, with 12 bases in between. Germline V lookup: CDR1 SGHRS, CDR2 YFSETQ. CDR3 length: 14 residues. In nucleotides, the CDR3 is TGCGCCAGCAGCCGGGATACAGGACAAGAGACCCAGTACTTC. Amino acids: CASSRDTGQETQYF.

The V call is TRBV20-1, the J call TRBJ2-4; no definite D call. The CDR3 is 13 amino acids. CDR1 and CDR2 from the germline V gene are DFQATT and SNEGSKA (reference sequence). Trimming removed 6 bases at V and 3 bases at J, with 12 bases between. This chain's CDR3 is CSAVWGGKNIQYF. The CDR3 DNA is TGCAGTGCCGTTTGGGGTGGCAAAAACATTCAGTACTTC.

This clonotype was seen more than once but under ten times. The chain uses TRBV6-5 and TRBJ2-5; D unclear. V was trimmed by 7 bases and J by 5 bases, leaving 14 bases between them. Germline-derived CDR1 and CDR2 are MNHEY and SVGAGI. This CDR3 is built from 13 residues. Written as DNA, the CDR3 is TGTGCCAGCACCGCCTCAGTAGGGGAGACCCAGTACTTC. The encoded protein is CASTASVGETQYF.

CDR3 DNA sequence: TGTGCCAGCAGTGGGGACTTAAGCTCCTACGAGCAGTACTTC. Translated: CASSGDLSSYEQYF. V and J are TRBV6-6 and TRBJ2-7, with D perhaps TRBD2 (6 bases). The CDR3 contains 14 residues. V gave up 5 bases and J gave up 0 bases, with 11 bases separating them. Per the germline V gene, CDR1 is MNHNY and CDR2 is SVGAGI (reference sequence).

The gene calls are TRBV5-1 and TRBJ2-4; D gene ambiguous. With the DNA end fitting TRBJ2-5 better, the J assignment may be wrong. This CDR3 has 16 amino acids. Germline V gene data show CDR1 as SGHRS and CDR2 as YFSETQ. CDR3 in amino acids: CASSLMVDTRKETQYF. Here the CDR3 DNA reads TGCGCCAGCAGCTTGATGGTCGACACCCGGAAAGAGACCCAGTACTTC.

This chain connects TRBV6-5 to TRBJ2-2; 7 bases agree with TRBD1. Germline V gene data show CDR1 as MNHEY and CDR2 as SVGAGI. Trimming cost V 5 bases and J 0 bases; bases outside gene matches: 3. This CDR3 spans 15 amino acids. CDR3 nucleotide sequence: TGTGCCAGCAGTAGGGACAGACCGAACACCGGGGAGCTGTTTTTT. Translating it yields CASSRDRPNTGELFF.

This sequence joins TRBV20-1 and TRBJ2-3; TRBD2 agrees at 9 bases. The V gene's germline CDR1 is DFQATT and CDR2 SNEGSKA (reference sequence). The trim removed 6 bases at V and 0 bases at J, leaving 10 bases unmatched. The CDR3 runs to 16 residues. CDR3 residues: CSAPWRRGGSTDTQYF. CDR3 sequence (DNA): TGCAGTGCCCCCTGGAGGCGGGGGGGGAGCACAGATACGCAGTATTTT.

This chain links TRBV4-2 with TRBJ1-2, with 7 bases lining up with TRBD1. The CDR3 has 15 amino acids. CDR1 and CDR2 from the germline V gene are LGHNA and YNFKEQ. Trimming took 1 base from V and 4 from J; bases not matched to a gene: 6. The CDR3 nucleotides are TGTGCCAGCAGCCAAGCAGGGGGGACGAGCTATGGCTACACCTTC. This translates into CASSQAGGTSYGYTF.

This clonotype was recorded a few times. The chain uses TRBV11-2 and TRBJ2-5; possibly TRBD1 or TRBD2 for D (6 bases each). The DNA end is a closer match to TRBJ2-7, so the J assignment may be wrong. CDR1 is SGHAT, CDR2 FQNNGV, per germline. CDR3 length: 15 amino acids. DNA of the CDR3: TGTGCCAGCAGCCGGGGGCGATCTGGCGTTTACGAGCAGTACTTC. The encoded protein is CASSRGRSGVYEQYF.

In regard to this clonotype: Relative to the germline gene, one junction end is altered; a read error may explain this. The V call is TRBV7-9, the J call TRBJ2-7, with a weak D call TRBD2 (5 bases). The DNA end favors TRBJ2-5, so the J call may be wrong. The CDR3 length is 14 residues. From germline, CDR1 is SEHNR and CDR2 FQNEAQ (reference sequence). The CDR3 DNA follows: TGTGCCAGTAGCTTCCCCGGAGAGGGCGAGACCCAGTACTTC. It codes for CASSFPGEGETQYF.

The chain links TRBV29-1 to TRBJ2-7; 7 bases fit TRBD1. Looked up from germline, CDR1 is SQVTM and CDR2 is ANQGSEA. The trim removed 6 bases at V and 5 bases at J, leaving 7 bases unmatched. The CDR3 runs 12 residues. The chain's CDR3 is CSVRQGTDEQYF. The CDR3 DNA reads TGCAGCGTCCGACAGGGAACCGACGAGCAGTACTTC.

This chain joins TRBV25-1 and TRBJ2-1; 9 bases fit TRBD2. In germline, CDR1 is MGHDK, CDR2 SYGVNS. This CDR3 has 16 residues. With 1 base clipped from V and 8 bases from J, the junction kept 9 bases outside the gene matches. The CDR3 reads CASSESRGGATDEQFF. CDR3 coding DNA: TGTGCCAGCAGTGAATCGCGCGGGGGGGCCACCGATGAGCAGTTCTTC.

This clonotype has just a few counts. This sequence joins TRBV5-1 and TRBJ2-3, with 9 bases that match TRBD1. Trimming removed 3 bases from V and 4 bases from J; junction bases left unmatched: 6. Per the germline V gene, CDR1 is SGHRS and CDR2 is YFSETQ. The CDR3 totals 15 residues. CDR3: CASSSGTGSADTQYF. The CDR3 DNA sequence: TGCGCCAGCAGCTCCGGGACAGGGTCCGCAGATACGCAGTATTTT. Looking up the rest from reference TRBV5-1 and TRBJ2-3 gives the full variable domain: KAGVTQTPRYLIKTRGQQVTLSCSPISGHRSVSWYQQTPGQGLQFLFEYFSETQRNKGNFPGRFSGRQFSNSRSEMNVSTLELGDSALYLCASSSGTGSADTQYFGPGTRLTVL.

This clonotype has more than one count but fewer than ten. The V gene is TRBV14, the J gene TRBJ1-2, with D perhaps matching TRBD1 (5 bases). This CDR3 has 16 amino acids. V lost 2 bases, J lost 3 bases, and 16 bases lay in between. CDR1 SGHDN and CDR2 FVKESK come from the germline V gene. The CDR3 spells CASSQNRPAGDYGYTF. The CDR3 DNA follows: TGTGCCAGCAGCCAAAACAGGCCAGCGGGGGACTATGGCTACACCTTC.

The chain uses TRBV7-2 and TRBJ2-7; 9 bases are a match to TRBD1. The CDR3 has 16 amino acids. Unmatched junction bases numbered 14, after V lost 5 bases and J lost 6 bases. Germline V gene lookup returns CDR1 SGHTA and CDR2 FQGNSA. The CDR3 nucleotides read TGTGCCAGCAGCCCGAGGACAGGGGATCCGGTTTTCGAGCAGTACTTC. It translates to CASSPRTGDPVFEQYF. The full variable domain, in which reference TRBV7-2 and TRBJ2-7 provide the parts outside the CDR3, is GAGVSQSPSNKVTEKGKDVELRCDPISGHTALYWYRQSLGQGLEFLIYFQGNSAPDKSGLPSDRFSAERTGGSVSTLTIQRTQQEDSAVYLCASSPRTGDPVFEQYFGPGTRLTVT.

The chain uses TRBV9 and TRBJ2-5, with TRBD2 matching 8 bases. V lost 0 bases and J lost 0; bases outside the gene matches: 10. This CDR3 region has 18 residues. Germline-derived CDR1 and CDR2 are SGDLS and YYNGEE. CDR3 nucleotide sequence: TGTGCCAGCAGCGTAGTCGTCCCCCCACTAGCGGACCAAGAGACCCAGTACTTC. It is translated as CASSVVVPPLADQETQYF.